This T cell receptor beta chain was obtained from a study of T-cell memory formation after mild COVID-19. In the study overall: For the most part, TCR clusters were specific to one donor.

TCRdb recomputed calls from the 5' RACE reads with MiXCR, one row per CDR3 protein. This sample has about 290,000 distinct CDR3 sequences, with 15% found just once. Findings and limits, study-wide: The CD4+ clones that contracted clustered mainly within CM and EM, and the CD8+ clones concentrated in EMRA. Some SARS-CoV-2-responding clones were already detected in memory before infection.

The length of the CDR3 is 16 residues. Trimming removed 2 bases from V and 2 bases from J; junction bases left unmatched: 5. The germline V gene has CDR1 MNHEY and CDR2 SVGAGI. Turning to this clonotype: Its cognate antigen is unknown.

The chain has TRBV6-5 and TRBJ2-1, with 8 bases that match TRBD2. The origin of this receptor is a man aged 18 to 29 who had mild COVID-19 (a few samples of this study predate the infection). Cell type and time point are not known. Input material: PBMCs or a T cell subset sorted from them (not recorded which). The CDR3 coding sequence is TGTGCCAGCAGTTACGAGGCGGGGGGCACCTACAATGAGCAGTTCTTC. This codes for CASSYEAGGTYNEQFF.